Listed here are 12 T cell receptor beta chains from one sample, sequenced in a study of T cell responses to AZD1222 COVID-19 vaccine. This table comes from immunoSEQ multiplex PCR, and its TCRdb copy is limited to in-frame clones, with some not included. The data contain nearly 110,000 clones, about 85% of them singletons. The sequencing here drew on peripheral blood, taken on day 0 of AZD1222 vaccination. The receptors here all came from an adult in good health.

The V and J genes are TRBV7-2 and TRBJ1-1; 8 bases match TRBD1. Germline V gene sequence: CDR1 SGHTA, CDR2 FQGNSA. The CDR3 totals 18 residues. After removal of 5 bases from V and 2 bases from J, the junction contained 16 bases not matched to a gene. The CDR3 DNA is TGTGCCAGCAGCCAACATGGACAGGGCGGGGGTAGCAACACTGAAGCTTTCTTT. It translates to CASSQHGQGGGSNTEAFF.

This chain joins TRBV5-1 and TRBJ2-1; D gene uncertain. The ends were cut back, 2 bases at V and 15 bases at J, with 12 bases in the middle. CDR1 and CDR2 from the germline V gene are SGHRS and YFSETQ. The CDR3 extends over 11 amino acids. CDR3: CASSFNDRPFF. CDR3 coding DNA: TGCGCCAGCAGCTTCAACGACCGACCGTTCTTC.

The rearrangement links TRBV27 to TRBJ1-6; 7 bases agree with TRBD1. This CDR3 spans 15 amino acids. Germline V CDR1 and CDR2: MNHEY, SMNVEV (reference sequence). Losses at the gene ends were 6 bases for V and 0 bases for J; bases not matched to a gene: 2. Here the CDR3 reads CASSGTVSYNSPLHF. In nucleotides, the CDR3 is TGTGCCAGCAGCGGGACAGTCTCCTATAATTCACCCCTCCACTTT.

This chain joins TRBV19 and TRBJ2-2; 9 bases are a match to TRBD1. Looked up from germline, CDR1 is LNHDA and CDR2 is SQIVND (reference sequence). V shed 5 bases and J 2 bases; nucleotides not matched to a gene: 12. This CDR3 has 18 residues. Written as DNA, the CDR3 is TGTGCCAGTAGTTCAACGCACGGACAGGGGACCAACACCGGGGAGCTGTTTTTT. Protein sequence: CASSSTHGQGTNTGELFF.

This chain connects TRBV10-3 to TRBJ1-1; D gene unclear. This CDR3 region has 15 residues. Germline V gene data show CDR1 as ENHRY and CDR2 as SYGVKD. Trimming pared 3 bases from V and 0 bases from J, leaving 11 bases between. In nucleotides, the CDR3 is TGTGCCATCAGTGATCTTGCAGCCCTGAACACTGAAGCTTTCTTT. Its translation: CAISDLAALNTEAFF.

DNA for the CDR3: TGCAGCGTTAGAGCCGGTGGGACAGGGGACCAGCCCCAGCATTTT. Its translation is CSVRAGGTGDQPQHF. The chain uses TRBV29-1 and TRBJ1-5, with 10 bases matching TRBD1. The trim removed 5 bases at V and 7 bases at J, leaving 11 bases unmatched. The CDR3 is made up of 15 amino acids. Germline loops: CDR1 SQVTM, CDR2 ANQGSEA.

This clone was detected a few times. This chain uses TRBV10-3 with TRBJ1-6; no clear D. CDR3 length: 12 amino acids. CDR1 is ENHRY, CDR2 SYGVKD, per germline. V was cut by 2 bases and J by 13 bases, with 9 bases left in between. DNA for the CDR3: TGTGCCATCAGTGAGATTCGGTCCCCCCTCCACTTT. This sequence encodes CAISEIRSPLHF.

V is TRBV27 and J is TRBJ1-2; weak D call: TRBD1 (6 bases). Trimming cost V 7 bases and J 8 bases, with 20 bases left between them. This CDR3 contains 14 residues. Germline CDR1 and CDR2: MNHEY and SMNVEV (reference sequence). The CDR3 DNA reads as TGTGCCAGCAAGATCCCCGGGGGGCCAGGAGGCTACACCTTC. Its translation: CASKIPGGPGGYTF.

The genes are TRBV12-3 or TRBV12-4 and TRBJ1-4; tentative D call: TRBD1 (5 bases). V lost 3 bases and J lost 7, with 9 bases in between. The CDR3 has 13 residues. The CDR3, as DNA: TGTGCCAGCAGTTTGGGGGAGGGTGAAAAACTGTTTTTT. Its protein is CASSLGEGEKLFF.

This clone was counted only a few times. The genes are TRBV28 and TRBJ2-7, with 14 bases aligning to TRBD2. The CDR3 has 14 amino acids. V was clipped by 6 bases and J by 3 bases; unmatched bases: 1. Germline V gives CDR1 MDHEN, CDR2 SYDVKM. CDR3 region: CASRGTSGSYEQYF. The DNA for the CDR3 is TGTGCCAGCAGGGGGACTAGCGGGAGCTACGAGCAGTACTTC.

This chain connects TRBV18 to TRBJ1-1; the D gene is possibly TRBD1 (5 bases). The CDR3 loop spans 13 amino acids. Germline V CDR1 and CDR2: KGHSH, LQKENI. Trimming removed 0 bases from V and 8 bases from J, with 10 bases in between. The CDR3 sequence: CASSPPGDFEAFF. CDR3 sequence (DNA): TGTGCCAGCTCACCACCGGGGGATTTCGAAGCTTTCTTT. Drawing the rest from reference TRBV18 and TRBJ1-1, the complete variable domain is NAGVMQNPRHLVRRRGQEARLRCSPMKGHSHVYWYRQLPEEGLKFMVYLQKENIIDESGMPKERFSAEFPKEGPSILRIQQVVRGDSAAYFCASSPPGDFEAFFGQGTRLTVV.

The CDR3, as DNA: TGTGCCAGCAGGGACAGCAATCAGCCCCAGCATTTT. Its translation: CASRDSNQPQHF. The chain joins TRBV28 to TRBJ1-5; D is unresolved. The CDR3 is made up of 12 amino acids. Germline CDR1 MDHEN, CDR2 SYDVKM. Trimming shortened V by 6 bases and J by 1 base, and 4 bases separated the two germline ends. Variable domain in full (rest from reference TRBV28 and TRBJ1-5): DVKVTQSSRYLVKRTGEKVFLECVQDMDHENMFWYRQDPGLGLRLIYFSYDVKMKEKGDIPEGYSVSREKKERFSLILESASTNQTSMYLCASRDSNQPQHFGDGTRLSIL.